This T cell receptor (beta chain) was identified during a study of T cells in Graves' hyperthyroidism and ophthalmopathy. Amplification of TCR beta CDR3 regions was performed using RNA transcripts as template. With the HTBI primer set, the TCR CDR3 went through a first round of RT-PCR. TCRdb re-analysed the multiplex PCR reads in MiXCR, keeping a single row per CDR3 protein. The sample lists 350,000 to 400,000 distinct CDR3 sequences, approximately 13% seen once, with approximately 10% in the top ten. This clonotype was observed many times. Its antigen is unknown. Uncontrolled infections, other autoimmune diseases, pregnancy or lactation led to exclusion of patients. Regarding the study as a whole: Stable hyperthyroidism was separated from ophthalmopathy by a model based on 13 V-J features. Most thyroid clonotypes with frequency above 0.001 were detected in blood. Progression to ophthalmopathy was predicted a median of roughly 6.5 months early.

Losses at the gene ends were 2 bases for V and 2 bases for J; bases not matched to a gene: 10. This CDR3 contains 17 residues. This TCR derives from an older woman with Graves' hyperthyroidism. The specimen sequenced was blood. The chain combines TRBV12-3 or TRBV12-4 with TRBJ2-7; 9 positions agree with TRBD2. CDR3 sequence: CASSLTKTSGIPYEQYF. CDR3 DNA sequence: TGTGCCAGCAGTTTAACAAAGACTAGCGGTATTCCCTACGAGCAGTACTTC.